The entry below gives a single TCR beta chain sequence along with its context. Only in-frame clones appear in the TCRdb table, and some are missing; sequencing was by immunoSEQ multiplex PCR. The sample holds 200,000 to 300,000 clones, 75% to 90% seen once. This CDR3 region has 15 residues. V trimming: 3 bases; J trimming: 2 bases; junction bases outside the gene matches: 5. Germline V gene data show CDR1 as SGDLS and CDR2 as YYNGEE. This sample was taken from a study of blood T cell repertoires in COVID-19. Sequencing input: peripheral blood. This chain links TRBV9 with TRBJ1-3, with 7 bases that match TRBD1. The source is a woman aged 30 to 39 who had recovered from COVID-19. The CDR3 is CASSASGQPGNTIYF. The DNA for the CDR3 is TGTGCCAGCAGCGCGTCGGGACAGCCTGGAAACACCATATATTTT.